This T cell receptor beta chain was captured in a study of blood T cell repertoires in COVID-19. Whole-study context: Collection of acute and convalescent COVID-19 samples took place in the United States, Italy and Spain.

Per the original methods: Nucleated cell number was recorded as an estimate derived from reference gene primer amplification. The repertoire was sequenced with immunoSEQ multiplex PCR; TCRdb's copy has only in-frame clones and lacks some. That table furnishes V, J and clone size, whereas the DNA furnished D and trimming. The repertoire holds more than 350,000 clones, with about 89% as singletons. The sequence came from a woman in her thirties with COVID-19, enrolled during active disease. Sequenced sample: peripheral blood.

CDR3 residues: CASSLLAGGAQETQYF. DNA of the CDR3: TGTGCCAGCAGCTTATTGGCGGGAGGCGCCCAAGAGACCCAGTACTTC. V gene TRBV11-2 combines with J gene TRBJ2-5, with 8 bases fitting TRBD2. This CDR3 has 16 amino acids. Losses at the gene ends were 2 bases for V and 1 base for J; bases not matched to a gene: 6. Germline CDR1 reads SGHAT; CDR2 reads FQNNGV. The variable domain in full, with the rest retrieved from reference TRBV11-2 and TRBJ2-5, is EAGVAQSPRYKIIEKRQSVAFWCNPISGHATLYWYQQILGQGPKLLIQFQNNGVVDDSQLPKDRFSAERLKGVDSTLKIQPAKLEDSAVYLCASSLLAGGAQETQYFGPGTRLLVL.